What follows are 32 T cell receptor beta chains derived from one specimen sequenced in a study of cytomegalovirus exposure and HLA in healthy donors. The PCR used 60 Vbeta and 13 Jbeta primers. Libraries were prepared by immunoSEQ multiplex PCR; TCRdb keeps only in-frame clonotypes and omits some of them. The repertoire consists of 150,000 or so clones, with approximately 81% occurring once and the leading ten covering roughly 2.1%. The sequenced material came from PBMCs. The receptors originated from a man aged 18 to 35 in good health and CMV-seropositive.

V and J are TRBV5-6 and TRBJ2-5, with 11 bases lining up with TRBD2. J gave up 5 bases and V 4 bases, and 16 bases lay outside the gene matches. This CDR3 region has 18 residues. The germline V gene encodes CDR1 SGHDT and CDR2 YYEEEE. The DNA for the CDR3 is TGTGCCAGCAGCAAGAATCGGGTTAGCGGGGGGGCGGATGAGACCCAGTACTTC. Protein: CASSKNRVSGGADETQYF.

The rearrangement links TRBV10-3 to TRBJ2-5; a possible D gene is TRBD1 (5 bases). Germline CDR1 is ENHRY and CDR2 is SYGVKD. CDR3 length equals 14 residues. The V end was cut by 8 bases, the J end by 5 bases, with 18 bases between. CDR3 amino acids: CAIGAGPPAETQYF. In DNA, the CDR3 is TGTGCCATCGGGGCCGGGCCTCCGGCTGAGACCCAGTACTTC.

The chain uses TRBV11-1 and TRBJ2-3; TRBD2 aligns across 9 bases. The CDR3 length is 17 residues. The V and J ends lost 1 base and 0 bases, in that order; junction bases with no gene match: 5. Germline CDR1 reads SGHAT; CDR2 reads FQDESV (reference sequence). The CDR3, as DNA: TGTGCCAGCAGCTTAGTGGGGAGCGGGGGGAGCACAGATACGCAGTATTTT. Amino acids: CASSLVGSGGSTDTQYF.

This clone was counted between two and nine times. CDR3 protein: CASSEAGGGSTDTQYF. CDR3 bases: TGTGCCAGCAGTGAAGCAGGGGGGGGAAGCACAGATACGCAGTATTTT. This chain joins TRBV6-1 and TRBJ2-3; D is perhaps TRBD2 (7 bases). The CDR3 covers 16 residues. CDR1 is MNHNS, CDR2 SASEGT, per germline. The germline V and J ends were trimmed by 0 bases and 0 bases, with 10 bases remaining between them.

The gene calls are TRBV5-8 and TRBJ1-5, with 8 bases fitting TRBD1. CDR3 length equals 17 residues. J gave up 1 base and V 2 bases, and 8 bases lay outside the gene matches. In germline, CDR1 is SGHTS, CDR2 YDEGEE. The CDR3 spells CASSFGQGLRSNQPQHF. In DNA, the CDR3 is TGTGCCAGCAGCTTCGGACAGGGCCTTCGGAGCAATCAGCCCCAGCATTTT.

V gene TRBV29-1 combines with J gene TRBJ2-3, with D possibly matching TRBD1 (6 bases). Trimming took 3 bases from V and 7 from J, leaving 20 bases between them. Looked up from germline, CDR1 is SQVTM and CDR2 is ANQGSEA. The CDR3 is 15 residues long. CDR3 protein: CSVEGQGPFWNTQYF. The CDR3 DNA reads TGCAGCGTTGAGGGGCAGGGGCCCTTCTGGAATACGCAGTATTTT.

The chain carries TRBV27 and TRBJ2-7; TRBD1 agrees at 9 bases. Losses at the gene ends were 3 bases for V and 0 bases for J; bases not matched to a gene: 3. The CDR3 is made up of 15 amino acids. The V gene's germline CDR1 is MNHEY and CDR2 SMNVEV (reference sequence). CDR3 in amino acids: CASSFGTGNSYEQYF. The DNA of the CDR3 is TGTGCCAGCAGTTTTGGGACAGGGAACTCCTACGAGCAGTACTTC.

The chain is built from TRBV7-2 and TRBJ2-7; unclear D gene. The CDR3 covers 14 residues. Deletions cut 4 bases from V and 4 bases from J, with 14 bases between. Germline-derived CDR1 and CDR2 are SGHTA and FQGNSA. DNA for the CDR3: TGTGCCAGCAGCTCCCACACCACGGGTTACGAGCAGTACTTC. This encodes CASSSHTTGYEQYF. The whole variable domain, filled in from reference TRBV7-2 and TRBJ2-7, reads GAGVSQSPSNKVTEKGKDVELRCDPISGHTALYWYRQSLGQGLEFLIYFQGNSAPDKSGLPSDRFSAERTGGSVSTLTIQRTQQEDSAVYLCASSSHTTGYEQYFGPGTRLTVT.

This sequence joins TRBV5-8 and TRBJ2-5, with 7 bases that match TRBD2. Unmatched junction bases numbered 12, after V lost 0 bases and J lost 1 base. From germline, CDR1 is SGHTS and CDR2 YDEGEE. CDR3 length equals 18 residues. The CDR3 protein is CASSLVARLADFQETQYF. In DNA, the CDR3 is TGTGCCAGCAGCTTGGTGGCGCGTCTAGCGGATTTCCAAGAGACCCAGTACTTC.

The chain couples TRBV10-2 to TRBJ2-2, with 8 bases identical to TRBD2. CDR3 length: 13 amino acids. V shed 4 bases, J shed 6 bases, and the junction held 1 base outside the gene matches. Per germline, CDR1 WSHSY and CDR2 SAAADI. CDR3 nucleotides: TGCGCCAGCAGTGCCGGGGGGGCCGGGGAGCTGTTTTTT. Its translation: CASSAGGAGELFF.

This chain connects TRBV6-6 to TRBJ2-7; 9 bases match TRBD2. Looked up from germline, CDR1 is MNHNY and CDR2 is SVGAGI (reference sequence). The CDR3 has 15 amino acids. The V gene end was trimmed by 4 bases and the J gene end by 5 bases; junction bases not matched to a gene: 9. The CDR3 spells CASSWLAGVYHEQYF. The CDR3 DNA follows: TGTGCCAGCAGTTGGTTAGCGGGGGTTTATCACGAGCAGTACTTC.

The V gene is TRBV7-6, the J gene TRBJ2-7, with TRBD1 as a possible D gene (6 bases). V shed 1 base and J shed 1 base, with 11 bases lying between them. There are 15 residues in the CDR3. The germline V gene has CDR1 SGHVS and CDR2 FNYEAQ. The CDR3 coding sequence is TGTGCCAGCAGCTTAGACAGCAGGGGTTCCTACGAGCAGTACTTC. Amino acid sequence: CASSLDSRGSYEQYF.

The V call is TRBV5-4, the J call TRBJ2-7; D possibly corresponds to TRBD2 (6 bases). The CDR3 totals 14 residues. CDR1 and CDR2 (germline): SGHNT, YYREEE (reference sequence). Trimming took off 4 bases at V and 1 base at J, with 12 bases between the two ends. CDR3 sequence reads: CASSRDSNSYEQYF. In DNA, the CDR3 is TGTGCCAGCAGCCGGGACTCAAATTCCTACGAGCAGTACTTC.

V and J are TRBV11-1 and TRBJ2-1; 9 positions agree with TRBD2. The CDR3 has 14 amino acids. Trimming at V came to 8 bases and at J to 6 bases, leaving 8 bases not matched to a gene. Germline V gene lookup returns CDR1 SGHAT and CDR2 FQDESV (reference sequence). The CDR3: CASSPAGGSNEQFF. CDR3 sequence (DNA): TGTGCCAGCTCTCCGGCGGGGGGGAGCAATGAGCAGTTCTTC.

V is TRBV14 and J is TRBJ2-1; 11 bases map to TRBD1. This CDR3 contains 16 residues. Germline lookup yields CDR1 SGHDN and CDR2 FVKESK. V gave up 4 bases and J gave up 7 bases; unmatched junction bases: 9. The CDR3 region has the DNA TGTGCCAGCAGCCTACCGGGGGACAGGGGGGGAAATGAGCAGTTCTTC. Translated, it gives CASSLPGDRGGNEQFF.

V gene TRBV21-1 combines with J gene TRBJ1-1. TRBV21-1 is given as a pseudogene. The CDR3 has 13 amino acids. As DNA, the CDR3 is TGTGCCAGCACCTGGGGGGGCGACACTGAAGCTTTCTTT. Translation gives CASTWGGDTEAFF.

The genes are TRBV4-1 and TRBJ2-7; 7 nucleotides agree with TRBD1. V lost 2 bases to trimming and J lost 5 bases; unmatched junction nucleotides: 6. This CDR3 has 14 residues. Germline CDR1 reads MGHRA; CDR2 reads YSYEKL. Here the CDR3 reads CASSQQNTGDEQYF. The CDR3 DNA follows: TGCGCCAGCAGCCAACAAAACACAGGGGACGAGCAGTACTTC.

The V and J genes are TRBV19 and TRBJ1-5; D gene ambiguous. Germline lookup yields CDR1 LNHDA and CDR2 SQIVND (reference sequence). The CDR3 has 15 residues. Trimming removed 6 bases at V and 2 bases at J, with 14 bases between. The CDR3 loop is CASSRTGGGNQPQHF. The CDR3 DNA follows: TGTGCCAGTAGCAGGACGGGAGGCGGCAATCAGCCCCAGCATTTT.

The chain has TRBV7-9 and TRBJ2-5; D not certain. The DNA end favors TRBJ2-7, so the J call may be wrong. The length of the CDR3 is 14 residues. Germline CDR1 reads SEHNR; CDR2 reads FQNEAQ (reference sequence). CDR3 DNA sequence: TGTGCCAGCAGCTTAGGAGGTAGATCCTACGAGCAGTACTTC. Its protein product is CASSLGGRSYEQYF.

The chain couples TRBV11-2 to TRBJ2-5; no clear D. The J call may be faulty, since TRBJ2-7 better matches the DNA end. CDR3 length: 12 residues. Germline CDR1 reads SGHAT; CDR2 reads FQNNGV. This chain's CDR3 is CASSYYSYEQYF. The CDR3 DNA sequence: TGTGCCAGCAGCTACTACTCCTACGAGCAGTACTTC.

The V call is TRBV7-9, the J call TRBJ2-7; 10 bases match TRBD1. CDR1 and CDR2 from the germline V gene are SEHNR and FQNEAQ (reference sequence). The trim removed 8 bases at V and 5 bases at J, leaving 9 bases unmatched. This CDR3 comprises 14 residues. CDR3 bases: TGTGCCAGCGGTGCCGGGACAGGGGTTCACGAGCAGTACTTC. Its protein product is CASGAGTGVHEQYF.

The chain combines TRBV9 with TRBJ1-1; D ambiguous. The V end lost 0 bases, the J end lost 3 bases, and 6 bases lay between the germline ends. The CDR3 loop spans 13 amino acids. Germline-derived CDR1 and CDR2 are SGDLS and YYNGEE. The chain's CDR3 is CASSVEEDTEAFF. The CDR3 DNA reads TGTGCCAGCAGCGTAGAAGAGGACACTGAAGCTTTCTTT.

The chain couples TRBV29-1 to TRBJ1-2; D may be TRBD1 (5 bases). Deletions cut 3 bases from V and 7 bases from J, with 9 bases between. Germline CDR1 reads SQVTM; CDR2 reads ANQGSEA. The CDR3 has 11 amino acids. The CDR3 is CSVELRVGYTF. The CDR3 nucleotides are TGCAGCGTTGAGCTCAGGGTTGGCTACACCTTC.

The chain has TRBV11-2 and TRBJ2-1; TRBD2 aligns across 13 bases. Losses at the gene ends were 2 bases for V and 4 bases for J; bases not matched to a gene: 5. This CDR3 is 17 amino acids long. Germline assignment: CDR1 SGHAT and CDR2 FQNNGV. The CDR3 DNA reads as TGTGCCAGCAGCTTATCAGCGACTAGCGGGGGGTACAATGAGCAGTTCTTC. Protein: CASSLSATSGGYNEQFF.

J is TRBJ2-5 and V is TRBV9; TRBD2 aligns across 8 bases. J lost 4 bases, V lost 3 bases, and 5 bases had no gene match. Per the germline V gene, CDR1 is SGDLS and CDR2 is YYNGEE. This CDR3 region has 14 residues. The CDR3 loop reads CASSAGGGRETQYF. The CDR3 nucleotides are TGTGCCAGCAGCGCCGGCGGGGGGCGAGAGACCCAGTACTTC.

The rearrangement uses TRBV7-2 and TRBJ2-5; D may be TRBD2 (7 bases). The CDR3 consists of 16 residues. V was trimmed by 0 bases and J by 2 bases, leaving 13 bases between them. Germline V gene lookup returns CDR1 SGHTA and CDR2 FQGNSA. CDR3 region: CASSLAAGAGQETQYF. CDR3 coding DNA: TGTGCCAGCAGCTTAGCGGCGGGGGCGGGACAAGAGACCCAGTACTTC.

The chain uses TRBV7-9 and TRBJ1-4; D is ambiguous. With 5 bases removed from V and 1 base from J, the gap between germline ends came to 8 bases. The CDR3 runs to 14 residues. Germline CDR1 SEHNR, CDR2 FQNEAQ (reference sequence). The CDR3 bases are TGTGCCAGCAGCGTCGGGGTAACTAATGAAAAACTGTTTTTT. Amino acids: CASSVGVTNEKLFF.

This sequence joins TRBV4-1 and TRBJ1-4; the D is unclear. The germline CDR1 and CDR2 sequences are MGHRA and YSYEKL. This CDR3 spans 16 amino acids. V was cut by 0 bases and J by 8 bases, with 16 bases left in between. The CDR3, as DNA: TGCGCCAGCAGCCAAGAAGGTCGGCCAATCGGGGAAAAACTGTTTTTT. Its translation: CASSQEGRPIGEKLFF.

The J gene is TRBJ1-2, the V gene TRBV6-1; D possibly corresponds to TRBD1 (6 bases). V gave up 4 bases and J gave up 4 bases, with 10 bases separating them. Per the germline V gene, CDR1 is MNHNS and CDR2 is SASEGT. The CDR3 has 13 residues. The CDR3 is CASSGRDTYGYTF. CDR3 bases: TGTGCCAGCAGTGGCCGGGACACCTATGGCTACACCTTC.

The J gene is TRBJ2-2, the V gene TRBV7-2, with a possible D match to TRBD2 (6 bases). CDR1 is SGHTA, CDR2 FQGNSA, per germline. CDR3 size: 15 residues. V lost 5 bases and J lost 4, with 14 bases in between. For the CDR3, the DNA is TGTGCCAGCAGCGAGGGACTTGGTAGCACCGGGGAGCTGTTTTTT. Amino acid sequence: CASSEGLGSTGELFF.

This clone was seen once. The gene calls are TRBV29-1 and TRBJ1-1; D unclear. The germline CDR1 and CDR2 sequences are SQVTM and ANQGSEA. The length of the CDR3 is 10 residues. Trimming removed 7 bases at V and 0 bases at J, with 3 bases between. For the CDR3, the DNA is TGCAGCGCAATGAACACTGAAGCTTTCTTT. Translating it yields CSAMNTEAFF.

The table lists this clone with a few counts. The gene calls are TRBV27 and TRBJ2-1; 11 nucleotides agree with TRBD2. The CDR3 length is 17 residues. Trimming cost V 5 bases and J 3 bases; bases outside gene matches: 9. The germline V gene encodes CDR1 MNHEY and CDR2 SMNVEV (reference sequence). In DNA, the CDR3 is TGTGCCAGCAGTCCGACCGGGACTAGCGGTATCTACAATGAGCAGTTCTTC. Its translation: CASSPTGTSGIYNEQFF.